These 6 T cell receptor beta chains share one sample of origin, sequenced in a study of blood T cell repertoires in COVID-19. The assay was immunoSEQ multiplex PCR, and TCRdb's table has in-frame clones only and misses some. Of tens of thousands of clones in the sample, about nine tenths were seen once. Sequenced sample: peripheral blood. Source of these receptors: a man between 65 and 85 years old with active or convalescent COVID-19.

The chain joins TRBV2 to TRBJ1-2, with unresolved D. The CDR3 extends over 10 amino acids. V was clipped by 6 bases and J by 9 bases, with 8 bases between them. Per the germline V gene, CDR1 is SNHLY and CDR2 is FYNNEI. Here the CDR3 reads CASRASSYTF. CDR3 sequence (DNA): TGTGCCAGCAGGGCCTCGAGCTACACCTTC.

The J gene is TRBJ2-3, the V gene TRBV9; no clear D gene. V was trimmed by 0 bases and J by 5 bases, leaving 10 bases between them. CDR1 is SGDLS, CDR2 YYNGEE, per germline. The CDR3 loop spans 14 amino acids. The CDR3, as DNA: TGTGCCAGCAGCGTAGGAACAGCTAAAGATACGCAGTATTTT. It encodes CASSVGTAKDTQYF.

The rearrangement uses TRBV9 and TRBJ1-5; D possibly corresponds to TRBD1 (5 bases). The CDR3 consists of 14 residues. Germline CDR1 is SGDLS and CDR2 is YYNGEE. Trimming shortened V by 4 bases and J by 7 bases, and 15 bases separated the two germline ends. The CDR3 DNA is TGTGCCAGCAGCCCCCGACAGTGGGGACAGCCCCAGCATTTT. This codes for CASSPRQWGQPQHF.

V usage is TRBV6-2 or TRBV6-3 and J usage is TRBJ1-5, with a tentative D call TRBD1 (5 bases). V dropped 3 bases and J dropped 6 bases, with 15 bases sitting between them. The CDR3 consists of 15 residues. Germline V gene data show CDR1 as MNHEY and CDR2 as SVGEGT. For the CDR3, the DNA is TGTGCCAGCAGTTATGATACAGGTAGAATTCAGCCCCAGCATTTT. It translates to CASSYDTGRIQPQHF.

The genes are TRBV2 and TRBJ1-5; no clear D gene. Trimming stripped 2 bases from V and 4 bases from J, with 6 bases between. Germline V lookup: CDR1 SNHLY, CDR2 FYNNEI. This CDR3 contains 13 residues. CDR3 coding DNA: TGTGCCAGCAGTGAATTTCCTAATCAGCCCCAGCATTTT. It translates to CASSEFPNQPQHF.

The chain joins TRBV3-1 (or the pseudogene TRBV3-2) to TRBJ2-5; no reliable D call. Germline lookup yields CDR1 LGHDT and CDR2 YNNKEL (reference sequence). The CDR3 has 15 residues. Trimming cost V 5 bases and J 7 bases, with 20 bases left between them. The CDR3 here is CASSASAGGFVTQYF. The CDR3 bases are TGTGCCAGCAGCGCCTCGGCAGGTGGCTTTGTGACCCAGTACTTC.